The rows below give T cell receptor beta chains drawn from one sample of a study of OX40 agonist ivuxolimab in advanced cancers. TCRdb's copy holds only in-frame clones and misses some; the assay was immunoSEQ multiplex PCR. The sample gives 85,000 to 100,000 clones, more than 85% of which show up once; around 0.3% is in the top ten. Source: CD4+ or CD8+ T cells sorted from blood, taken in a trial of the OX40 agonist ivuxolimab. These receptors were obtained from an adult with an advanced solid tumor such as melanoma, head and neck, liver or kidney cancer. The CDR3 runs from the conserved cysteine through the conserved F or W. Each record gives: CDR3 DNA, CDR3 protein, clone size, D gene, J gene, V gene. A D gene is named only where the DNA matches it firmly. Rows may omit the clone size; those that give it use once, few, many or a size class.

DNA: TGTGCCAGCTCACCAGGGGTCGGTGAAAAACTGTTTTTT
CDR3: CASSPGVGEKLFF
size: few
D: -
J: TRBJ1-4
V: TRBV18

DNA: TGTGCCAGCAAGACCCGGGGGGGCGAGCAGTACTTC
CDR3: CASKTRGGEQYF
size: -
D: TRBD2
J: TRBJ2-7
V: TRBV27

DNA: TGCGCCAGCAGTAGGGCAGGCCAAGAGACCCAGTACTTC
CDR3: CASSRAGQETQYF
size: -
D: -
J: TRBJ2-5
V: TRBV10-1

DNA: TGTGCCAGCAGTGAGTGGGGGACTGGGGCCAACGTCCTGACTTTC
CDR3: CASSEWGTGANVLTF
size: few
D: -
J: TRBJ2-6
V: TRBV6-1

DNA: TGTGCCAGCAGTTTTAACGGCAGGGGAGAGACCCAGTACTTC
CDR3: CASSFNGRGETQYF
size: -
D: -
J: TRBJ2-5
V: TRBV28

DNA: TGTGCCAGCTTCACCGGGGCAGCTTTGACTGCGAACACCGGGGAGCTGTTTTTT
CDR3: CASFTGAALTANTGELFF
size: -
D: -
J: TRBJ2-2
V: TRBV18

DNA: TGTGCCAGCAGTGAAATGCTTCAACTAGCGGGAGGGTATACGCAGTATTTT
CDR3: CASSEMLQLAGGYTQYF
size: once
D: TRBD2
J: TRBJ2-3
V: TRBV25-1

DNA: TGCGCCAGCAGCTCCTGGGACGTGAACACTGAAGCTTTCTTT
CDR3: CASSSWDVNTEAFF
size: -
D: -
J: TRBJ1-1
V: TRBV5-1

DNA: TGTGCCAGCAGCCGTAAACCCCCGACTAGTCGTAGCACCGGGGAGCTGTTTTTT
CDR3: CASSRKPPTSRSTGELFF
size: -
D: -
J: TRBJ2-2
V: TRBV11-2

DNA: TGTGCCAGCCTACCTGGAGCAGGGGGGTACAATGAGCAGTTCTTC
CDR3: CASLPGAGGYNEQFF
size: -
D: -
J: TRBJ2-1
V: TRBV7-2

DNA: TGTGCCAGCGGCCTCGGTGGGGGGAGAGCGAACACCGGGGAGCTGTTTTTT
CDR3: CASGLGGGRANTGELFF
size: -
D: -
J: TRBJ2-2
V: TRBV2

DNA: TGTGCCAGCAGCGTTCGCCGGTATAATTCACCCCTCCACTTT
CDR3: CASSVRRYNSPLHF
size: -
D: -
J: TRBJ1-6
V: TRBV7-2

DNA: TGTGCCAGCTCAGTGGGACAGAACACCGGGGAGCTGTTTTTT
CDR3: CASSVGQNTGELFF
size: -
D: -
J: TRBJ2-2
V: TRBV18

DNA: TGTGCCAGCAGCTTAGCGGGAGTGGCAGAGACCCAGTACTTC
CDR3: CASSLAGVAETQYF
size: -
D: -
J: TRBJ2-5
V: TRBV7-2

DNA: TGCGCCAGCAGCCGCGGGAGTGGGGGCAGACAGCAAGCTAACTATGGCTACACCTTC
CDR3: CASSRGSGGRQQANYGYTF
size: -
D: -
J: TRBJ1-2
V: TRBV5-1

DNA: TGTGCCAGCTCACCAGGGTCTACTGAAGCTTTCTTT
CDR3: CASSPGSTEAFF
size: -
D: -
J: TRBJ1-1
V: TRBV18

DNA: TGTGCCAGCAGCGCGTCCGGACTAGAGACATCCGAGCAGTACTTC
CDR3: CASSASGLETSEQYF
size: -
D: TRBD2
J: TRBJ2-7
V: TRBV7-9

DNA: TGCAGTGCAAAGAACTACGAGCAGTACTTC
CDR3: CSAKNYEQYF
size: -
D: -
J: TRBJ2-7
V: TRBV20-1

DNA: TGTGCCAGCAGCTTAGTTGCGGGGAGAAGCACAGATACGCAGTATTTT
CDR3: CASSLVAGRSTDTQYF
size: -
D: -
J: TRBJ2-3
V: TRBV7-2

DNA: TGCGCCAGCAGCTTGGCGCCTAGCGGGACAGCCACCGGGGAGCTGTTTTTT
CDR3: CASSLAPSGTATGELFF
size: -
D: TRBD2
J: TRBJ2-2
V: TRBV5-1

DNA: TGTGCTAGTGGTTTGGCACCGGGACGTCATGAGCAGTTCTTC
CDR3: CASGLAPGRHEQFF
size: -
D: -
J: TRBJ2-1
V: TRBV12-5

DNA: TGCAGCGTGGCCCGACTAGACTTAGGCTCCTACGAGCAGTACTTC
CDR3: CSVARLDLGSYEQYF
size: -
D: -
J: TRBJ2-7
V: TRBV29-1

DNA: TGTGCCAGCAGTGAATCGTGGGGTGGGACTGAAGCTTTCTTT
CDR3: CASSESWGGTEAFF
size: once
D: -
J: TRBJ1-1
V: TRBV25-1

DNA: TGTGCCAGCAGCTTCACCGGGACAGGGTTTCGCGTCGGGGAGCTGTTTTTT
CDR3: CASSFTGTGFRVGELFF
size: -
D: TRBD1
J: TRBJ2-2
V: TRBV7-8

DNA: TGTGCCAGCAACGAACAGGGGGCCACAGATACGCAGTATTTT
CDR3: CASNEQGATDTQYF
size: -
D: TRBD1
J: TRBJ2-3
V: TRBV6-1

DNA: TGTGCCAGCAGCTTGCGAGGGGAAGAGACCCAGTACTTC
CDR3: CASSLRGEETQYF
size: -
D: -
J: TRBJ2-5
V: TRBV5-4

DNA: TGTGCCAGCAGTCCCCGGACCGGAGGGGAGCAGTACTTC
CDR3: CASSPRTGGEQYF
size: -
D: -
J: TRBJ2-7
V: TRBV27

DNA: TGCGCCAGCAGCTTGGATGGAAGCTCCTACAATGAGCAGTTCTTC
CDR3: CASSLDGSSYNEQFF
size: -
D: -
J: TRBJ2-1
V: TRBV5-1

DNA: TGTGCCAGCGTTGGCAGTCGCTACGAGCAGTACTTC
CDR3: CASVGSRYEQYF
size: few
D: -
J: TRBJ2-7
V: TRBV28

DNA: TGTGCCAGCAGCCCCGTCGGCGGGTATACGCAGTATTTT
CDR3: CASSPVGGYTQYF
size: -
D: -
J: TRBJ2-3
V: TRBV7-2

DNA: TGTGCCAGTAGTAGAGGACTAGCGGGAGCGAGCTCCTACGAGCAGTACTTC
CDR3: CASSRGLAGASSYEQYF
size: few
D: TRBD2
J: TRBJ2-7
V: TRBV19

DNA: TGTGCCAGCAGCAAGACTGCATGGCAAAACATTCAGTACTTC
CDR3: CASSKTAWQNIQYF
size: -
D: -
J: TRBJ2-4
V: TRBV9

DNA: TGTGCCACCAGCGGGCTAGCGGGGAAACAAGAGACCCAGTACTTC
CDR3: CATSGLAGKQETQYF
size: -
D: TRBD2
J: TRBJ2-5
V: TRBV15

DNA: TGCGCCAGCAGAGACAGCGCAAATCAGCCCCAGCATTTT
CDR3: CASRDSANQPQHF
size: -
D: -
J: TRBJ1-5
V: TRBV10-2

DNA: TGTGCCATCAGTGCGACAAGGAACACTGAAGCTTTCTTT
CDR3: CAISATRNTEAFF
size: -
D: -
J: TRBJ1-1
V: TRBV10-3

DNA: TGTGCCAGCAGCAATAATGGAGGGGATGGGACAGATACGCAGTATTTT
CDR3: CASSNNGGDGTDTQYF
size: -
D: -
J: TRBJ2-3
V: TRBV5-6

DNA: TGTGCCAGCAGCCAGTTGACGGGACAGGTAACTGAAGCTTTCTTT
CDR3: CASSQLTGQVTEAFF
size: -
D: TRBD1
J: TRBJ1-1
V: TRBV4-2

DNA: TGTGCCAGCAGTGGGCGTGACGGGCGAGAGACCCAGTACTTC
CDR3: CASSGRDGRETQYF
size: once
D: -
J: TRBJ2-5
V: TRBV27

DNA: TGCGCCAGCAGCCCAACTGGGACTCCCCGGGAGTCCCAGCATTTT
CDR3: CASSPTGTPRESQHF
size: -
D: -
J: TRBJ1-5
V: TRBV5-1

DNA: TGTGCCAGCAGTTTACCCCCAGGGACAGGGGGCACTGAAGCTTTCTTT
CDR3: CASSLPPGTGGTEAFF
size: -
D: TRBD1
J: TRBJ1-1
V: TRBV28

DNA: TGTGCCAGCAGTCCGACAGGAAATCAGCCCCAGCATTTT
CDR3: CASSPTGNQPQHF
size: -
D: -
J: TRBJ1-5
V: TRBV6-5

DNA: TGTGCCAGCAGTAATAAGGGGGTCCCTTACGAGCAGTACTTC
CDR3: CASSNKGVPYEQYF
size: -
D: -
J: TRBJ2-7
V: TRBV27

DNA: TGTGCCAGTAGTATCGGGACTAGCGGGAGTGGCTTTGCAGAGACCCAGTACTTC
CDR3: CASSIGTSGSGFAETQYF
size: -
D: TRBD2
J: TRBJ2-5
V: TRBV19

DNA: TGTGCCAGCAGTTTTGAGGGACTAGCCAAAAACATTCAGTACTTC
CDR3: CASSFEGLAKNIQYF
size: -
D: -
J: TRBJ2-4
V: TRBV28